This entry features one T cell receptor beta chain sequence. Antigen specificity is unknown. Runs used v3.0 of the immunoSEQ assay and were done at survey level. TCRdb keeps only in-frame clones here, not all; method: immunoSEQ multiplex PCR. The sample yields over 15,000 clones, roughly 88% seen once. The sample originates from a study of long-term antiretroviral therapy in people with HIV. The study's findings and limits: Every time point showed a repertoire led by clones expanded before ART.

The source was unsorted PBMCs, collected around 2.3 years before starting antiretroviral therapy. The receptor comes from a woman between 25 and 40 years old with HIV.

As DNA, the CDR3 is TGTGCCAGTAGTATAGCGGCTAGCGGGGGGGCCGCAGTATACGAGCAGTACTTC. Residues: CASSIAASGGAAVYEQYF. The chain is built from TRBV19 and TRBJ2-7, with 12 bases matching TRBD2. Trimming at V came to 1 base and at J to 4 bases, leaving 11 bases not matched to a gene. Germline V gives CDR1 LNHDA, CDR2 SQIVND (reference sequence). There are 18 residues in the CDR3.